This TCR beta chain was profiled in a study of molecular identifiers for immune sequencing clone quantification. CDR1 LGHNA and CDR2 YSLEER come from the germline V gene. V was clipped by 0 bases and J by 4 bases, with 11 bases between them. The CDR3 consists of 15 residues. Preparation of the bulk TCR libraries relied on previously described methods and listed TCR primers. Each CDR3 protein is one row after TCRdb ran MiXCR on the PCR reads. The sample lists 85,000 to 130,000 distinct CDR3 sequences, roughly 38% occurring once. The TCR was taken from a human donor in good health. Some libraries in this study had Jurkat cell RNA spiked in. The genes are TRBV4-3 and TRBJ2-3; D unresolved. Sequenced material: naive CD8+ T cells from blood, with Jurkat cell RNA spiked in. The sample's subset: FACS-sorted CD8+CD4-CCR7+CD45RA+ naive T cells. The CDR3 spells CASSQDSHLSDTQYF. The DNA of the CDR3 is TGCGCCAGCAGCCAAGATAGCCACCTATCAGATACGCAGTATTTT.